This T cell receptor (beta chain) is from a study of blood T cell repertoires in COVID-19. Study information: Acute and convalescent COVID-19 specimens originated in the United States, Italy and Spain.

TCRdb's table, derived via immunoSEQ multiplex PCR, lists solely in-frame clones and lacks some. The profile shows 150,000 to 200,000 clones, 80% of them singletons. The germline CDR1 and CDR2 sequences are MNHEY and SVGAGI. The trim removed 6 bases at V and 9 bases at J, leaving 7 bases unmatched. The CDR3 has 13 residues. Recruitment covered 20 to 25 US areas and drew participants whose ages spanned roughly 18 to 100 years. Participants reported their clinical history, and cohort assignment relied on those reports. Recovered participants had two consecutive negative NP/OP PCR tests, healthcare professional clearance, or symptom resolution.

The TCR comes from a woman aged 55-69 years who had recovered from COVID-19. The source material was PBMCs or T cells enriched from blood (not recorded which). V gene TRBV6-5 combines with J gene TRBJ2-4; TRBD1 aligns across 8 bases. The CDR3 loop is CASRLDRGSIQYF. The CDR3 DNA reads TGTGCCAGCAGGCTCGACAGGGGAAGCATTCAGTACTTC.